This T cell receptor beta chain derives from a study of shared clonotypes between healthy human individuals. As for this clone: What it recognizes is unknown.

Using immunoSEQ multiplex PCR, the repertoire was profiled, and TCRdb retains in-frame clones only, with some absent. The sample has some 650,000 clones, around 97% seen once. V shed 2 bases and J shed 6 bases, with 11 bases lying between them. The CDR3 loop spans 14 amino acids. The germline V gene encodes CDR1 MNHEY and CDR2 SVGAGI. Findings and caveats of the study: A limitation of the genetic and exposure-history diversity represented arose from few donors.

This receptor was taken from a woman aged 30 to 39 in good health. Sequenced input: naive CD4+ T cells sorted from blood. Subset reported: CD45RA+ positively selected. The chain combines TRBV6-5 with TRBJ2-1; no firm D call. The chain's CDR3 is CASSYLQSRNEQFF. CDR3 sequence (DNA): TGTGCCAGCAGTTACCTACAGTCTCGCAATGAGCAGTTCTTC.